This T cell receptor beta chain was sequenced in a study of regulatory T cells in long-lasting Graves disease. CDR3-region Arm-PCR and iRepertoire HTBI primers produced the TCR beta libraries. A single record per CDR3 protein comes from TCRdb applying MiXCR to the multiplex PCR reads. This table holds roughly 400,000 distinct CDR3 sequences, around 17% found once. This CDR3 is 15 amino acids long. Germline values: CDR1 SNHLY, CDR2 FYNNEI. V dropped 0 bases and J dropped 5 bases, with 11 bases sitting between them. This clonotype has at least ten counts. Indicated time point: newly diagnosed GD, antithyroid drugs for less than 3 months. PBMCs were the source of the RNA used for TCR sequencing. This sample was shared with a second study, whose subject was T cells in Graves' hyperthyroidism and ophthalmopathy.

This chain joins TRBV2 and TRBJ2-1, with D possibly TRBD2 on 6 matching bases. The source material was peripheral blood mononuclear cells (PBMCs), sampled at new diagnosis, from a patient treated with antithyroid drugs. This TCR derives from a woman younger than 35 with Graves disease. The chain's CDR3 is CASSEAPSADNEQFF. The CDR3 DNA is TGTGCCAGCAGTGAAGCACCTAGCGCGGACAATGAGCAGTTCTTC. The full variable domain, completed using reference TRBV2 and TRBJ2-1, is EPEVTQTPSHQVTQMGQEVILRCVPISNHLYFYWYRQILGQKVEFLVSFYNNEISEKSEIFDDQFSVERPDGSNFTLKIRSTKLEDSAMYFCASSEAPSADNEQFFGPGTRLTVL.